Listed here are 6 T cell receptor beta chains from one sample, sequenced in a study of cytomegalovirus exposure and HLA in healthy donors. This PCR relied on a set of 60 Vbeta primers and 13 Jbeta primers. TCRdb's table, derived via immunoSEQ multiplex PCR, lists solely in-frame clones and lacks some. Counted here are about 130,000 clones, over 60% occurring once; the ten biggest clones make up 1.8%. The sequencing sample was made of PBMCs. These receptors all stem from a female donor in good health and CMV-seropositive.

The rearrangement links TRBV27 to TRBJ1-4; tentatively, D is TRBD1 (6 bases). The CDR3 extends over 15 amino acids. Trimming removed 6 bases from V and 2 bases from J, with 13 bases in between. Per germline, CDR1 MNHEY and CDR2 SMNVEV (reference sequence). The CDR3 coding sequence is TGTGCCAGCAGATCACTCACAGGGACTAATGAAAAACTGTTTTTT. Translating gives CASRSLTGTNEKLFF.

The chain employs TRBV7-9 and TRBJ2-3, with D possibly TRBD1 on 8 matching bases. Deletions cut 5 bases from V and 4 bases from J, with 19 bases between. The germline gives CDR1 SEHNR, CDR2 FQNEAQ (reference sequence). This CDR3 has 16 amino acids. DNA for the CDR3: TGTGCCAGCAGCCCCCAGGACAGGGCGGGGGCAGATACGCAGTATTTT. Protein product: CASSPQDRAGADTQYF.

The chain recombines TRBV6-1 with TRBJ2-5, with 9 bases fitting TRBD1. The V gene's germline CDR1 is MNHNS and CDR2 SASEGT. This CDR3 contains 17 residues. The J segment lost 5 bases and the V segment lost 1 base, leaving 11 bases of the junction unmatched. The CDR3 bases are TGTGCCAGCAGTGAAGGAGGGACAGGGCTAAGAGGGGAGACCCAGTACTTC. Translation: CASSEGGTGLRGETQYF.

This clone was counted a few times. CDR3 protein: CAISDPGQGRTGELFF. CDR3 coding DNA: TGTGCCATCAGTGACCCGGGACAGGGGAGAACCGGGGAGCTGTTTTTT. The chain couples TRBV10-3 to TRBJ2-2, with 10 positions matching TRBD1. Germline lookup yields CDR1 ENHRY and CDR2 SYGVKD. V was clipped by 3 bases and J by 5 bases; unmatched bases: 6. The CDR3 runs to 16 residues.

This clone was counted a few times. The chain uses TRBV6-5 and TRBJ1-2; TRBD1 agrees at 10 bases. The germline CDR1 and CDR2 sequences are MNHEY and SVGAGI. After removal of 6 bases from V and 5 bases from J, the junction contained 3 bases not matched to a gene. This CDR3 is 13 amino acids long. DNA of the CDR3: TGTGCCAGCAGCGACAGGGGGCAATATGGCTACACCTTC. Translation: CASSDRGQYGYTF.

The V call is TRBV6-5, the J call TRBJ2-1, with D possibly TRBD2 on 5 matching bases. This CDR3 contains 15 residues. With 2 bases removed from V and 11 bases from J, the gap between germline ends came to 19 bases. Germline V gene lookup returns CDR1 MNHEY and CDR2 SVGAGI. CDR3 bases: TGTGCCAGCAGTTACGGACTCCCGGTTAATGACCAGCAGTTCTTC. This sequence encodes CASSYGLPVNDQQFF.